This is a list of T cell receptor beta chains from one sample in a study of shared clonotypes between healthy human individuals. Sequencing was performed with immunoSEQ multiplex PCR; in TCRdb, only in-frame clones are kept and a portion is missing. This sample has over a million clones, with 65% to 80% found just once. The sequenced material came from memory CD4+ T cells sorted from blood. The receptor source for this set is a man aged 18 to 30 in good health. CDR3s include the opening cysteine and the closing phenylalanine or tryptophan. Each record gives: V gene, J gene, clone size, D gene, CDR3 protein, CDR3 DNA. A D gene is named only where the DNA matches it firmly. Clone size is stated in some rows and not others, as once, few, many or a class when expanded.

>TRBV30|TRBJ2-3|NA|NA
CAWTKRGRGLTDTQYF
TGTGCCTGGACCAAACGGGGGCGGGGGCTCACAGATACGCAGTATTTT
>TRBV7-2|TRBJ2-3|NA|TRBD2
CASTWLAGWNTQYF
TGTGCCAGCACCTGGCTAGCGGGTTGGAATACGCAGTATTTT
>TRBV15|TRBJ1-2|many|NA
CATSRVGQGRKPYGYTF
TGTGCCACCAGCAGAGTAGGCCAGGGCCGAAAACCCTATGGCTACACCTTC
>TRBV7-2|TRBJ1-5|NA|NA
CASSPDVYSNQPQHF
TGTGCCAGCAGCCCCGACGTTTATAGCAATCAGCCCCAGCATTTT
>TRBV7-2|TRBJ2-5|NA|NA
CASSNLIRETQYF
TGTGCCAGCAGCAACCTGATCCGGGAGACCCAGTACTTC
>TRBV19|TRBJ1-5|NA|TRBD1
CASSDAGTGGNQPQHF
TGTGCCAGTAGTGACGCGGGGACAGGAGGGAATCAGCCCCAGCATTTT
>TRBV19|TRBJ2-7|NA|NA
CASSLGRAYEQYF
TGTGCCAGTTCCCTAGGTCGAGCCTACGAGCAGTACTTC
>TRBV11-1|TRBJ1-6|NA|TRBD1
CASSLEGTVNSPLHF
TGTGCCAGCAGCTTAGAAGGGACAGTAAACTCACCCCTCCACTTT
>TRBV5-1|TRBJ2-2|many|NA
CASSLSTGSNTGELFF
TGCGCCAGCAGCTTGTCGACAGGATCGAACACCGGGGAGCTGTTTTTT
>TRBV11-2|TRBJ2-1|NA|TRBD2
CASSLKAGDYNEQFF
TGTGCCAGCAGCTTAAAGGCGGGAGACTACAATGAGCAGTTCTTC
>TRBV2|TRBJ2-3|few|TRBD1
CASSPGQGGADTQYF
TGTGCCAGCAGTCCGGGACAGGGAGGGGCAGATACGCAGTATTTT
>TRBV2|TRBJ1-3|NA|TRBD1
CASSGQGSGNTIYF
TGTGCCAGCAGTGGACAGGGATCAGGAAACACCATATATTTT
>TRBV5-6|TRBJ1-4|few|NA
CASSLVGPDNEKLFF
TGTGCCAGCAGCTTGGTGGGACCAGATAATGAAAAACTGTTTTTT
>TRBV9|TRBJ2-1|NA|TRBD2
CASSVATSGRNEQFF
TGTGCCAGCAGCGTAGCAACTAGCGGGAGGAATGAGCAGTTCTTC
>TRBV27|TRBJ1-2|NA|NA
CASSLRQGNYGYTF
TGTGCCAGCAGTTTGCGGCAGGGAAACTATGGCTACACCTTC
>TRBV6-1|TRBJ2-7|few|NA
CASSLWFESYEQYF
TGTGCCAGCAGTCTTTGGTTCGAGTCCTACGAGCAGTACTTC
>TRBV29-1|TRBJ2-3|NA|TRBD1
CSVRGTGDRDTQYF
TGCAGCGTTAGGGGGACAGGCGACCGAGATACGCAGTATTTT
>TRBV4-2|TRBJ2-7|NA|NA
CASSPLQGPAYEQYF
TGTGCCAGCAGCCCCTTACAGGGTCCAGCCTACGAGCAGTACTTC
>TRBV2|TRBJ2-7|few|TRBD1
CASRGTGAYEQYF
TGTGCCAGCAGGGGGACAGGGGCCTACGAGCAGTACTTC
>TRBV28|TRBJ1-1|NA|TRBD1
CASSSPPGQVGAFF
TGTGCCAGCAGTTCTCCCCCCGGACAGGTCGGAGCTTTCTTT
>TRBV10-1|TRBJ2-7|NA|NA
CASSELDYSEQYF
TGCGCCAGCAGTGAGTTGGACTACAGCGAGCAGTACTTC
>TRBV6-5|TRBJ1-3|NA|NA
CASGKGRTSGNTIYF
TGTGCCAGCGGTAAAGGGAGAACGTCTGGAAACACCATATATTTT
>TRBV19|TRBJ2-7|NA|NA
CASSIGPSFEQYF
TGTGCCAGTAGTATCGGGCCTAGCTTCGAGCAGTACTTC
>TRBV5-6|TRBJ1-2|NA|NA
CASSLVYGYTF
TGTGCCAGCAGCTTGGTCTATGGCTACACCTTC
>TRBV12-5|TRBJ2-7|NA|TRBD1
CASGRGLEQYF
TGTGCTAGTGGTAGGGGGCTCGAGCAGTACTTC
>TRBV19|TRBJ1-3|NA|TRBD1
CASKGRTGDLSSSGNTIYF
TGTGCCAGTAAAGGGAGGACAGGGGATCTTTCTTCCTCTGGAAACACCATATATTTT
>TRBV5-1|TRBJ1-4|NA|TRBD1
CASSPGQGHGKLFF
TGCGCCAGCAGCCCCGGACAGGGTCATGGAAAACTGTTTTTT
>TRBV30|TRBJ2-2|NA|NA
CAWSVIWGAGELFF
TGTGCCTGGAGTGTAATTTGGGGAGCCGGGGAGCTGTTTTTT
>TRBV5-1|TRBJ1-1|few|TRBD1
CASSLMTGTEAFF
TGCGCCAGCAGCTTAATGACAGGGACTGAAGCTTTCTTT
>TRBV6-5|TRBJ2-3|NA|NA
CASSTQDTQYF
TGTGCCAGCAGTACGCAAGATACGCAGTATTTT
>TRBV2|TRBJ2-5|NA|TRBD2
CASSQGTSGMETQYF
TGTGCCAGCAGTCAAGGGACTAGTGGAATGGAGACCCAGTACTTC
>TRBV5-1|TRBJ1-3|NA|NA
CASSPQPQGDGNTIYF
TGCGCCAGCAGCCCTCAGCCCCAGGGTGACGGAAACACCATATATTTT
>TRBV7-9|TRBJ1-2|NA|NA
CASSLAGSRRFAYGYTF
TGTGCCAGCAGCTTAGCAGGGTCTAGGAGGTTCGCGTATGGCTACACCTTC
>TRBV9|TRBJ1-3|NA|TRBD1
CASSAEGAYWGGNTIYF
TGTGCCAGCAGCGCTGAGGGGGCCTACTGGGGTGGAAACACCATATATTTT
>TRBV10-3|TRBJ1-6|NA|TRBD1
CAISPDRERNSPLHF
TGTGCCATCAGCCCGGACAGGGAGAGGAATTCACCCCTCCACTTT
>TRBV19|TRBJ1-6|NA|TRBD1
CASSTLDDRARRPLHF
TGTGCCAGTAGTACCCTAGACGACAGGGCCAGACGACCCCTCCACTTT
>TRBV6-5|TRBJ1-2|NA|NA
CASSDGGRTYGYTF
TGTGCCAGCAGTGATGGGGGGCGAACTTATGGCTACACCTTC
>TRBV10-1|TRBJ2-3|NA|TRBD2
CASSPGGSTDTQYF
TGCGCCAGCAGCCCGGGGGGAAGCACAGATACGCAGTATTTT
>TRBV7-9|TRBJ2-7|NA|TRBD2
CASSGLGYEQYF
TGTGCCAGCAGCGGACTAGGTTACGAGCAGTACTTC
>TRBV6-5|TRBJ2-3|NA|TRBD1
CASSYDTGGDTQYF
TGTGCCAGCAGTTACGATACAGGGGGAGATACGCAGTATTTT
>TRBV2|TRBJ1-5|NA|TRBD1
CASSAIPGQRPQHF
TGTGCCAGCAGTGCTATACCGGGACAGAGGCCCCAGCATTTT
>TRBV2|TRBJ2-3|NA|TRBD2
CASKVASGTDTQYF
TGTGCCAGCAAGGTGGCTAGCGGGACAGATACGCAGTATTTT
>TRBV7-2|TRBJ2-7|many|NA
CASSLAAGAGYEQYF
TGTGCCAGCAGCTTAGCCGCGGGGGCTGGGTACGAGCAGTACTTC
>TRBV27|TRBJ2-1|NA|TRBD1
CASSSSNPGQGDQGPGVRFF
TGTGCCAGCAGTTCCTCTAACCCGGGACAGGGGGACCAAGGGCCCGGGGTTAGGTTCTTC
>TRBV6-1|TRBJ2-6|few|NA
CASSEGFDSSGANVLTF
TGTGCCAGCAGTGAAGGCTTCGACAGCTCTGGGGCCAACGTCCTGACTTTC